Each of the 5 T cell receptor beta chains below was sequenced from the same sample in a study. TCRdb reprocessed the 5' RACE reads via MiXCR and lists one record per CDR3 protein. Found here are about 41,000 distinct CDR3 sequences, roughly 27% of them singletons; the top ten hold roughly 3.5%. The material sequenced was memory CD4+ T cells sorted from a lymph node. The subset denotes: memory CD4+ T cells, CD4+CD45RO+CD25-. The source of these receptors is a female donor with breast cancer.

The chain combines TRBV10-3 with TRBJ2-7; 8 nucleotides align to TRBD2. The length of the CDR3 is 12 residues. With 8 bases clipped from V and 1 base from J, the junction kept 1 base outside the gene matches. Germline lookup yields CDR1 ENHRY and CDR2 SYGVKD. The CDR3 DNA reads TGTGCCATCTCGGGAGGGTCCTACGAGCAGTACTTC. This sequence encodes CAISGGSYEQYF.

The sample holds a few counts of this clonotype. CDR3 sequence reads: CASSTRGSGANVLTF. The CDR3 nucleotides read TGTGCCAGCAGCACCCGGGGCTCTGGGGCCAACGTCCTGACTTTC. The chain has TRBV9 and TRBJ2-6; D is perhaps TRBD2 (5 bases). The CDR3 is 15 amino acids. V was trimmed by 4 bases and J by 0 bases, leaving 8 bases between them. Germline assignment: CDR1 SGDLS and CDR2 YYNGEE.

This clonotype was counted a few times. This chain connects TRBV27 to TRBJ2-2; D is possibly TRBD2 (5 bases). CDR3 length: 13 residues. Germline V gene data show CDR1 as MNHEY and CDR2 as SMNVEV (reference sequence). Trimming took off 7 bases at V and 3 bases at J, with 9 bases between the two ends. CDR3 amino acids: CASIALDTGELFF. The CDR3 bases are TGTGCCAGCATCGCACTAGACACCGGGGAGCTGTTTTTT.

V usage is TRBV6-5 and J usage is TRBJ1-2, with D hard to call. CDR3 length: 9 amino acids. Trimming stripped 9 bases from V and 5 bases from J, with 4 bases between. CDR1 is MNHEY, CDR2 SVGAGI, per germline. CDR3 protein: CASRYGYTF. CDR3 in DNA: TGTGCCAGTAGATATGGCTACACCTTC.

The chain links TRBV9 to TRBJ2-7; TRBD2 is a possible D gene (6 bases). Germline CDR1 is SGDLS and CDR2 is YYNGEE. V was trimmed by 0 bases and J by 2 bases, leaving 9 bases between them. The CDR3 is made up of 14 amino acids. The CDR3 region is CASSVDGSTYEQYF. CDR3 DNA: TGTGCCAGCAGCGTAGACGGGAGCACCTACGAGCAGTACTTC.